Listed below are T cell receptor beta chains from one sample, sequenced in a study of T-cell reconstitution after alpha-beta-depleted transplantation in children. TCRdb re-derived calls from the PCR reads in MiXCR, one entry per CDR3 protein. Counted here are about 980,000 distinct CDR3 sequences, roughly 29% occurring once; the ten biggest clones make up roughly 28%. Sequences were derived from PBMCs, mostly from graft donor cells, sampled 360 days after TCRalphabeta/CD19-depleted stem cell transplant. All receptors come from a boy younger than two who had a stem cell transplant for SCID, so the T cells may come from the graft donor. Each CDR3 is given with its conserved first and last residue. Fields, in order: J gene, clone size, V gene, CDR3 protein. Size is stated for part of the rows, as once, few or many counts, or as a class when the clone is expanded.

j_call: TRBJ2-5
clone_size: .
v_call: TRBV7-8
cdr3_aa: CASSTLGGQGATETQYF

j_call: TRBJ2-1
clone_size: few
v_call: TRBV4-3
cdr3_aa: CASSQEIGTGSYNEQFF

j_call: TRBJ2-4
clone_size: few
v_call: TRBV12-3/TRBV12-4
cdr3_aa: CASRPSGGQNIQYF

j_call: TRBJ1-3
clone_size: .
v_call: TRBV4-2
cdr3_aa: CASSQAGDGNTIYF

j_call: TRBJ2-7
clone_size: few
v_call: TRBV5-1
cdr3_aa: CASSLADADYEQYF

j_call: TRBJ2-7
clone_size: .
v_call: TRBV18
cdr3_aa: CASSPFDGTTYEQYF

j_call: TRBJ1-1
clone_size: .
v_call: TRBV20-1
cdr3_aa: CSAAGGLDTEAFF

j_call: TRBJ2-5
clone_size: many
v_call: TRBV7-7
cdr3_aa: CASSPFNGWETQYF

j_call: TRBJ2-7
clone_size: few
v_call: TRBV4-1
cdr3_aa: CASSQDPLAGVGEQYF

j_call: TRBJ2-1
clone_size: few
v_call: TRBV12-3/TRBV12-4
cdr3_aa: CASSFMGAQQFF

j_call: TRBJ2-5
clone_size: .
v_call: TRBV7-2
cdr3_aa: CASRSGGPETQYF

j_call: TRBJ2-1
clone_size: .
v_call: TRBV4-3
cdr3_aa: CASSLRTRSDEQFF

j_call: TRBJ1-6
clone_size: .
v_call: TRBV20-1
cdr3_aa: CSATDRSSPLHF

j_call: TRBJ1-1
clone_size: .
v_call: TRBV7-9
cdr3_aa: CASSSDRGLSGTEAFF

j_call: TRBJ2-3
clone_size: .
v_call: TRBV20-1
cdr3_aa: CSATPGSNIDTQYF

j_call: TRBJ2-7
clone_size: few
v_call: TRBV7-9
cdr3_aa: CASSLVSVSSYEQYF

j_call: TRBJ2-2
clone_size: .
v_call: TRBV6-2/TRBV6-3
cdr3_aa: CASSYPLSGDTGELFF

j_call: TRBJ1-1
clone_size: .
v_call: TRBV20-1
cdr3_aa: CSAKVADTEAFF

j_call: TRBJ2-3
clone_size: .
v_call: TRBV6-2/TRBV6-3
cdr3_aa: CASSYGAPHGLNTQYF

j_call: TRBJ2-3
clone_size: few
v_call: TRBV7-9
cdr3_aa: CASSPGKDTQYF

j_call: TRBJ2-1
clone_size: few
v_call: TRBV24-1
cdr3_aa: CATSEPGTGNNEQFF

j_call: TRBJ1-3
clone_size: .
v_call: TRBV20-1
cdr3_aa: CSALIPSGNTIYF

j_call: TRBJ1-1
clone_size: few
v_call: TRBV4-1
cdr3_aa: CASSQFGMNTEAFF

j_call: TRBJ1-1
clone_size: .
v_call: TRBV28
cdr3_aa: CASSSNRDALGHTEAFF